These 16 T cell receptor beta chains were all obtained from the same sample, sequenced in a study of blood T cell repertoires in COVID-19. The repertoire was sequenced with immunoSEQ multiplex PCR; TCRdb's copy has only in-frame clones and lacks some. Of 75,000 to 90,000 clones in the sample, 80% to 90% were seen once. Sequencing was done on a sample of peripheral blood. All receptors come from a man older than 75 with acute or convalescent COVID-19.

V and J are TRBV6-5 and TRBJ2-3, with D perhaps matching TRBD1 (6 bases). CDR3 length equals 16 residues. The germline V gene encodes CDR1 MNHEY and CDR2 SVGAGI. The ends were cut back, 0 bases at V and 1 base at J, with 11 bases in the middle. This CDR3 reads CASSYSGAGGTDTQYF. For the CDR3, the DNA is TGTGCCAGCAGTTACTCCGGGGCAGGGGGCACAGATACGCAGTATTTT.

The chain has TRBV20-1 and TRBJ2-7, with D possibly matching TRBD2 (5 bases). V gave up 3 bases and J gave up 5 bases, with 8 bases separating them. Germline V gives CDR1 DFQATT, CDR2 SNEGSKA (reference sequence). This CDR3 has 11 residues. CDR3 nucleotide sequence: TGCAGTGCTAGCCCCGGGAACGAGCAGTACTTC. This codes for CSASPGNEQYF.

The DNA for the CDR3 is TGTGCCAGCTCACCTGACGGAGTAATAAGCTACACCTTC. It encodes CASSPDGVISYTF. The chain combines TRBV18 with TRBJ1-2, with no clear D. This CDR3 is built from 13 residues. Trimming took 3 bases from V and 9 from J, leaving 14 bases between them. The germline CDR1 and CDR2 sequences are KGHSH and LQKENI.

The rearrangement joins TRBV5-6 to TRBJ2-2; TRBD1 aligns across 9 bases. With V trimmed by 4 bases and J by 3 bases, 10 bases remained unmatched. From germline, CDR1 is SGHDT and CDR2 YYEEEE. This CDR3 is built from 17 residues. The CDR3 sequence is CASSTLAGTGYTGELFF. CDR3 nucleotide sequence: TGTGCCAGCAGCACCCTTGCTGGGACAGGGTACACCGGGGAGCTGTTTTTT.

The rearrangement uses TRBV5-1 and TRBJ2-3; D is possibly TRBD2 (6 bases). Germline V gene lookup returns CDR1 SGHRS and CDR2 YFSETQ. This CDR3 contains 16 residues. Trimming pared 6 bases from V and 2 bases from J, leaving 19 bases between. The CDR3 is CASTPGGAASTDTQYF. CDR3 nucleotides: TGCGCCAGCACCCCCGGAGGGGCGGCCTCCACAGATACGCAGTATTTT.

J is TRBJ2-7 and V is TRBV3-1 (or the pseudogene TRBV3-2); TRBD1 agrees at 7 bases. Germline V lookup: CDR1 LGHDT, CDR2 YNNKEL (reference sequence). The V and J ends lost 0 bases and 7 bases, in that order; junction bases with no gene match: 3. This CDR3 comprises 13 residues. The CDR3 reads CASSQDTRGEQYF. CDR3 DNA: TGTGCCAGCAGCCAAGATACCAGGGGGGAGCAGTACTTC.

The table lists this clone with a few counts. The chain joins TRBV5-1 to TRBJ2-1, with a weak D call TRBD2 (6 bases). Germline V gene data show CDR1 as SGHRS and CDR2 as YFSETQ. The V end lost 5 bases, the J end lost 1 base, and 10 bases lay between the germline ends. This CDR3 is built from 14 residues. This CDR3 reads CASRRRESYNEQFF. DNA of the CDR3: TGCGCCAGCAGGCGACGGGAGTCCTACAATGAGCAGTTCTTC.

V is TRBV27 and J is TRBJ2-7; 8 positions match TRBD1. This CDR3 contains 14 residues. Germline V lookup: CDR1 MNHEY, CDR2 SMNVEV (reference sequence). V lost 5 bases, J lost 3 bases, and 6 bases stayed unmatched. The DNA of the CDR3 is TGTGCCAGCAGTCCGCAGGGGGCCGGCTACGAGCAGTACTTC. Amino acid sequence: CASSPQGAGYEQYF.

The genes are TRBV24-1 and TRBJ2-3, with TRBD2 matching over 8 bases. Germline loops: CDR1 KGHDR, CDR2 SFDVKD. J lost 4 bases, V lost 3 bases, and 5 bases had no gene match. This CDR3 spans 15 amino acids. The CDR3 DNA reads TGTGCCACCAGTGATATTAGCGGGACCGCAGATACGCAGTATTTT. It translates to CATSDISGTADTQYF.

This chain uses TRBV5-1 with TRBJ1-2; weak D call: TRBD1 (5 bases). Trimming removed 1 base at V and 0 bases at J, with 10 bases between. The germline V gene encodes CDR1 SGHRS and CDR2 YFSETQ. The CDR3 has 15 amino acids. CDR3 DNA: TGCGCCAGCAGCTTGCGGGGGTTGGCTAACTATGGCTACACCTTC. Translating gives CASSLRGLANYGYTF.

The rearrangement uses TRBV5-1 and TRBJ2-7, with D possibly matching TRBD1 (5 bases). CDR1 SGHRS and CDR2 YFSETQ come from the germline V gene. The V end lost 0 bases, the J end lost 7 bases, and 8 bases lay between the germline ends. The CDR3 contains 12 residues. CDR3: CASSLEGAEQYF. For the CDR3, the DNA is TGCGCCAGCAGCTTGGAAGGGGCGGAGCAGTACTTC.

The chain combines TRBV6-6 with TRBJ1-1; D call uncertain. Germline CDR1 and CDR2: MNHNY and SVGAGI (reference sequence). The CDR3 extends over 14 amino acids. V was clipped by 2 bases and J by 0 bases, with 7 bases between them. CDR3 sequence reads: CASSYQELNTEAFF. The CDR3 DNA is TGTGCCAGCAGTTACCAGGAATTGAACACTGAAGCTTTCTTT.

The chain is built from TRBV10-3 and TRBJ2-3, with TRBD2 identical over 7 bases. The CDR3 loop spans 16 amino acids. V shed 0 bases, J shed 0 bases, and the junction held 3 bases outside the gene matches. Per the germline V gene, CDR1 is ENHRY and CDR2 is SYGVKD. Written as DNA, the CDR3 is TGTGCCATCAGTGAGTCGTTGCGGGGGAGCACAGATACGCAGTATTTT. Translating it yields CAISESLRGSTDTQYF.

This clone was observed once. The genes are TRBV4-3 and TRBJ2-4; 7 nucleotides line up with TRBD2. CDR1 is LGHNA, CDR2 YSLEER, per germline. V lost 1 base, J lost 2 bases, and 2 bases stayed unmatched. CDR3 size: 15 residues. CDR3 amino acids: CASSQGGTTKNIQYF. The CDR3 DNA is TGCGCCAGCAGCCAAGGCGGGACTACCAAAAACATTCAGTACTTC.

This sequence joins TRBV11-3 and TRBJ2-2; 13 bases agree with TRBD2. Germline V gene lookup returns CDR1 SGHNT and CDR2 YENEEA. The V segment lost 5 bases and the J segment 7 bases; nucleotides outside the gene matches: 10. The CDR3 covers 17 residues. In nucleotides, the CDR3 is TGTGCCAGCAGCCCACAAAGGACTAGCGGGAGTATCGGGGAGCTGTTTTTT. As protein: CASSPQRTSGSIGELFF.

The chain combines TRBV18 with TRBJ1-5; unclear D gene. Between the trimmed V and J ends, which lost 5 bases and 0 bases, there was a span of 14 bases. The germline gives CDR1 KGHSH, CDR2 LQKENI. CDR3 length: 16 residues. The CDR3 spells CASSTRGDYSNQPQHF. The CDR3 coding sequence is TGTGCCAGCTCAACCCGCGGAGATTATAGCAATCAGCCCCAGCATTTT.